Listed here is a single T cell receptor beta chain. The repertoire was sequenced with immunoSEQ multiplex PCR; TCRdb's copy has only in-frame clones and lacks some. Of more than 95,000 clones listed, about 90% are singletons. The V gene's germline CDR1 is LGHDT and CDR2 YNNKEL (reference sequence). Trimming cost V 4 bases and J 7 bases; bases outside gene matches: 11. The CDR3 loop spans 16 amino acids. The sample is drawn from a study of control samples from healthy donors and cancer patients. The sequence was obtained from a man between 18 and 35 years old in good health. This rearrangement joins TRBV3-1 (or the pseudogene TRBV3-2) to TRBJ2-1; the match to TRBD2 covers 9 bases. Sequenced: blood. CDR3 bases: TGTGCCAGCAGCCCTATTCTTAGCGGGAGACAGAATGAGCAGTTCTTC. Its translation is CASSPILSGRQNEQFF.